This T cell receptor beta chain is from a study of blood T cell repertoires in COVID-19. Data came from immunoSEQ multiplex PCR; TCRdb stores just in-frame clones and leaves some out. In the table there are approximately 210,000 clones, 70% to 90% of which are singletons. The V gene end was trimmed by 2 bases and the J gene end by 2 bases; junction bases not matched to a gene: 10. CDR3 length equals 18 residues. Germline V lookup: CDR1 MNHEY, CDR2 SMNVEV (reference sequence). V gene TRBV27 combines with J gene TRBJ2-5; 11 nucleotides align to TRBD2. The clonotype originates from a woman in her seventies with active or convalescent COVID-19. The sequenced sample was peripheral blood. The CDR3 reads CASSLNNPGLAAQETQYF. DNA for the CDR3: TGTGCCAGCAGTTTAAATAATCCGGGACTAGCGGCACAAGAGACCCAGTACTTC.